This TCR beta chain derives from a study of vaccination and CD4 T cells after COVID-19. Turning to the study itself: Convalescent individuals numbered four females and six males, two being Hispanic. Overlapping spike pools from SARS-CoV-2 and HCoV-NL63, HCoV-OC43 and HCoV-229E served as culture stimuli.

Indicated treatment: roughly 11-day PBMC culture with coronavirus spike peptide pools or control peptides (ViraFEST assay). Gathered ahead of the COVID-19 pandemic (2011-2018) were the CD4+ T cells of the unexposed donor. Antigen-specific T cells were expanded with peptide pools by ViraFEST, and TCRs were then sequenced. The CDR3 length is 14 residues. V lost 5 bases and J lost 3, with 14 bases in between. In germline, CDR1 is MDHEN, CDR2 SYDVKM. This clonotype was seen more than once but under ten times. What it binds is not known. Sequencing of cultured CD4+ T cell DNA used the Oncomine TCR Beta short-read assay. MiXCR was run by TCRdb on the PCR reads, yielding one entry per CDR3 protein. The sample has 2,500 to 3,000 distinct CDR3 sequences, roughly 29% seen once; the top ten hold around 40%.

This sequence was found in a human donor in good health. Material: CD4+ T cells from blood, cultured in vitro. This sequence joins TRBV28 and TRBJ2-7; maybe TRBD1 (6 bases). CDR3 amino acids: CASSLPQGRYEQYF. The DNA of the CDR3 is TGTGCCAGCAGTCTGCCCCAGGGGCGCTACGAGCAGTACTTC.